A single sample gave rise to the 16 T cell receptor beta chains below, sequenced in a study of OX40 agonist ivuxolimab in advanced cancers. TCRdb's table, derived via immunoSEQ multiplex PCR, lists solely in-frame clones and lacks some. The sample holds tens of thousands of clones; 80% to 95% are singletons and the top ten take approximately 4.3%. The specimen was CD4+ or CD8+ T cells sorted from blood, collected in a trial of the OX40 agonist ivuxolimab. The receptors originated from an adult with an advanced solid tumor such as melanoma, head and neck, liver or kidney cancer.

This rearrangement joins TRBV6-1 to TRBJ2-5, with TRBD2 as a possible D gene (5 bases). Germline V gene lookup returns CDR1 MNHNS and CDR2 SASEGT. There are 12 residues in the CDR3. The germline V and J ends were trimmed by 1 base and 5 bases, with 5 bases remaining between them. Here the CDR3 DNA reads TGTGCCAGCAGTGAAGGAGGGGAGACCCAGTACTTC. Protein: CASSEGGETQYF.

The V and J genes are TRBV27 and TRBJ1-6, with unresolved D. CDR3 size: 15 residues. CDR1 MNHEY and CDR2 SMNVEV come from the germline V gene (reference sequence). The ends were cut back, 1 base at V and 7 bases at J, with 11 bases in the middle. CDR3 coding DNA: TGTGCCAGCAGTTTATGGTCAGCTCCGAATTCACCCCTCCACTTT. This encodes CASSLWSAPNSPLHF.

The J gene is TRBJ2-7, the V gene TRBV6-5, with a weak D call TRBD2 (6 bases). Trimming stripped 6 bases from V and 3 bases from J, with 12 bases between. The CDR3 spans 13 residues. Germline V lookup: CDR1 MNHEY, CDR2 SVGAGI. CDR3 loop: CASRPGLDYEQYF. The CDR3 DNA follows: TGTGCCAGCAGACCGGGACTTGACTACGAGCAGTACTTC.

The chain couples TRBV10-3 to TRBJ1-1, with D unclear. V gave up 8 bases and J gave up 0 bases, with 7 bases separating them. Germline V gene sequence: CDR1 ENHRY, CDR2 SYGVKD. The CDR3 has 12 residues. This CDR3 is CAIAGVNTEAFF. The CDR3 coding sequence is TGTGCCATCGCAGGAGTGAACACTGAAGCTTTCTTT.

The chain has TRBV2 and TRBJ2-7; maybe TRBD1 (5 bases). Trimming pared 6 bases from V and 2 bases from J, leaving 14 bases between. The V gene's germline CDR1 is SNHLY and CDR2 FYNNEI. This CDR3 is built from 14 residues. CDR3 residues: CASSPPSRAYEQYF. CDR3 DNA sequence: TGTGCCAGCAGCCCCCCAAGCAGGGCCTACGAGCAGTACTTC.

CDR3 sequence (DNA): TGTGCCAGCAGCTCCCTGGGGGACACTGAAGCTTTCTTT. It yields the protein CASSSLGDTEAFF. The chain recombines TRBV7-8 with TRBJ1-1; perhaps TRBD1 as D (5 bases). V was cut by 4 bases and J by 3 bases, with 9 bases left in between. Germline CDR1 SGHVS, CDR2 FQNEAQ. The CDR3 length is 13 residues.

This clone appeared once. The CDR3 region is CASSQGAGGRPYF. The CDR3 nucleotides are TGTGCCAGCAGCCAAGGGGCAGGGGGGCGACCGTACTTC. The chain recombines TRBV14 with TRBJ2-7, with a tentative D call TRBD1 (7 bases). Trimming removed 1 base from V and 12 bases from J, with 16 bases in between. The CDR3 is 13 residues long. Per germline, CDR1 SGHDN and CDR2 FVKESK.

This sequence joins TRBV7-2 and TRBJ2-7; unclear D gene. V was clipped by 1 base and J by 1 base, with 11 bases between them. Germline V lookup: CDR1 SGHTA, CDR2 FQGNSA. The CDR3 extends over 15 amino acids. CDR3 loop: CASSLVGLPSYEQYF. Written as DNA, the CDR3 is TGTGCCAGCAGCTTAGTCGGGCTTCCTTCCTACGAGCAGTACTTC.

The chain carries TRBV11-2 and TRBJ2-1; a possible D gene is TRBD1 (5 bases). CDR3 length equals 17 residues. Looked up from germline, CDR1 is SGHAT and CDR2 is FQNNGV. The V gene lost 0 bases and the J gene lost 3 bases, with 15 bases spanning the gap. CDR3: CASSLEFVRVGYNEQFF. CDR3 nucleotides: TGTGCCAGCAGCTTAGAATTCGTCAGGGTGGGCTACAATGAGCAGTTCTTC.

The CDR3 DNA is TGTGCCAGCAGCCCCTGGGGGGCCAACGAGCAGTACTTC. Residues: CASSPWGANEQYF. This chain joins TRBV27 and TRBJ2-7; D tentatively reads TRBD1 or TRBD2 (6 bases each). CDR3 size: 13 residues. Germline V gene sequence: CDR1 MNHEY, CDR2 SMNVEV (reference sequence). The germline V and J ends were trimmed by 6 bases and 5 bases, with 14 bases remaining between them.

V and J are TRBV30 and TRBJ2-7, with 9 bases lining up with TRBD1. V shed 8 bases, J shed 4 bases, and the junction held 3 bases outside the gene matches. CDR1 GTSNPN and CDR2 SVGIG come from the germline V gene (reference sequence). The CDR3 is made up of 11 amino acids. The CDR3 sequence: CAGGQGYEQYF. The CDR3 coding sequence is TGTGCCGGGGGACAGGGTTACGAGCAGTACTTC.

The chain has TRBV27 and TRBJ2-5; 7 bases map to TRBD2. The CDR3 sequence is 14 residues long. Germline CDR1 and CDR2: MNHEY and SMNVEV (reference sequence). Losses at the gene ends were 0 bases for V and 2 bases for J; bases not matched to a gene: 0. The CDR3 DNA follows: TGTGCCAGCAGTTTATCCGGGGGGCAAGAGACCCAGTACTTC. This codes for CASSLSGGQETQYF.

This chain joins TRBV18 and TRBJ2-5, with a weak D call TRBD1 (6 bases). The CDR3 length is 15 residues. Trimming stripped 3 bases from V and 2 bases from J, with 13 bases between. Looked up from germline, CDR1 is KGHSH and CDR2 is LQKENI. For the CDR3, the DNA is TGTGCCAGCTCACCCACAGGGTACATACAAGAGACCCAGTACTTC. This sequence encodes CASSPTGYIQETQYF.

V is TRBV7-9 and J is TRBJ2-7; maybe TRBD1 (6 bases). Per germline, CDR1 SEHNR and CDR2 FQNEAQ (reference sequence). The CDR3 has 14 amino acids. With 5 bases removed from V and 6 bases from J, the gap between germline ends came to 17 bases. This chain's CDR3 is CASSPDRIRGEQYF. The CDR3 DNA sequence: TGTGCCAGCAGCCCTGACAGGATCAGGGGCGAGCAGTACTTC.

The genes are TRBV27 and TRBJ2-7; TRBD1 agrees at 7 bases. The CDR3 totals 16 residues. Per germline, CDR1 MNHEY and CDR2 SMNVEV (reference sequence). The J segment lost 3 bases and the V segment lost 5 bases, leaving 13 bases of the junction unmatched. This CDR3 is CASSPSQGSVFYEQYV. The DNA for the CDR3 is TGTGCCAGCAGTCCCTCACAGGGGTCAGTCTTCTACGAGCAGTACGTC.

This rearrangement joins TRBV27 to TRBJ2-1, with 7 bases matching TRBD2. The germline gives CDR1 MNHEY, CDR2 SMNVEV (reference sequence). The CDR3 length is 16 residues. V lost 5 bases and J lost 7; bases outside the gene matches: 14. As DNA, the CDR3 is TGTGCCAGCAGTACGACACCTAGCGGAGGATGGAATGAGCAGTTCTTC. It yields the protein CASSTTPSGGWNEQFF.